These T cell receptor beta chains were read from a single sample in a study of T cells after yellow fever vaccination. TCRdb passed the 5' RACE reads through MiXCR, listing each CDR3 protein once. The sample contains about 580,000 distinct CDR3 sequences, roughly a sixth of which appear only once. The input for sequencing was PBMCs, taken around 5 days after the first yellow fever vaccination. The receptors were gathered from a man aged 18-30 years who received the YFV17D yellow fever vaccine. Both conserved end residues are part of each CDR3. A D gene is named only where the DNA matches it firmly. Clone size is shown for a subset of rows, as once, few, many or a class of expanded clone.

CDR3aa,CDR3nt,abundance,j_gene,v_gene,d_gene
CASSQTGGRGYTF,TGTGCCAGCAGTCAGACAGGGGGCCGGGGCTACACCTTC,many,TRBJ1-2,TRBV12-3/TRBV12-4,TRBD1
CASIGTGNTEAFF,TGTGCCAGTATCGGGACGGGGAACACTGAAGCTTTCTTT,-,TRBJ1-1,TRBV12-3/TRBV12-4,-
CASSLTGTGYGYTF,TGTGCCAGCAGCTTGACCGGGACAGGCTATGGCTACACCTTC,-,TRBJ1-2,TRBV7-9,TRBD1
CASSNQVGVRNTEAFF,TGTGCCAGCTCAAACCAGGTCGGGGTCAGGAACACTGAAGCTTTCTTT,-,TRBJ1-1,TRBV18,-
CASSIGTQQETQYF,TGTGCCAGCAGCATCGGGACTCAACAAGAGACCCAGTACTTC,-,TRBJ2-5,TRBV7-2,-
CASSQEGASGGGGTDTQYF,TGTGCCAGCAGCCAAGAGGGGGCTAGCGGGGGGGGTGGCACAGATACGCAGTATTTT,-,TRBJ2-3,TRBV4-2,TRBD2
CASSQDQPFAGYTF,TGCGCCAGCAGCCAAGATCAGCCTTTTGCCGGCTACACCTTC,few,TRBJ1-2,TRBV4-1,-
CASSQDFGTPSSYEQYF,TGTGCCAGCAGCCAGGACTTCGGGACACCCAGCTCCTACGAGCAGTACTTC,-,TRBJ2-7,TRBV3-1,-
CASSLTGEAGYTF,TGCGCCAGCAGTTTAACAGGGGAAGCTGGCTACACCTTC,few,TRBJ1-2,TRBV5-1,TRBD1
CASSLGLGGPETQYF,TGTGCCAGCAGCCTGGGTCTAGGGGGCCCGGAGACCCAGTACTTC,few,TRBJ2-5,TRBV4-2,TRBD1
CASSPGTAAYEQYF,TGTGCCAGCTCACCCGGGACGGCGGCCTACGAGCAGTACTTC,few,TRBJ2-7,TRBV18,-
CASSHFLQGNTGELFF,TGTGCCAGCAGCCATTTCCTACAGGGAAACACCGGGGAGCTGTTTTTT,few,TRBJ2-2,TRBV14,-
CASSLGAAPLNQPQHF,TGTGCCAGCAGTTTAGGGGCAGCTCCTTTAAATCAGCCCCAGCATTTT,few,TRBJ1-5,TRBV12-3/TRBV12-4,-
CASSYPTRQETQYF,TGTGCCAGCAGTTACCCGACCAGGCAAGAGACCCAGTACTTC,few,TRBJ2-5,TRBV6-5,-
CASSGGLAGNSYNEQFF,TGTGCCAGCAGCGGGGGACTAGCGGGCAACTCCTACAATGAGCAGTTCTTC,-,TRBJ2-1,TRBV6-2/TRBV6-3,TRBD2
CASSPGLGLDTGELFF,TGTGCCAGCAGCCCAGGACTAGGGCTTGACACCGGGGAGCTGTTTTTT,once,TRBJ2-2,TRBV7-9,TRBD2
CASSYSKRSATPSNEQYF,TGTGCCAGCAGTTACTCGAAGCGGTCAGCAACCCCCTCTAACGAGCAGTACTTC,few,TRBJ2-7,TRBV6-5,-